Described below is a single T cell receptor beta chain sequence and its context. The antigen this receptor binds is unknown. No base quality values were provided; no much bigger clone lies one nucleotide off. Taken from the germline V gene, the CDR1 and CDR2 loops are SGDLS and YYNGEE. V loses 0 bases of germline sequence and J loses 6 bases, and the interval between the two ends is 10 bases. Including the terminal cysteine and phenylalanine, the CDR3 comprises 14 residues. Only the CDR3 region is kept as DNA, spanning 42 bases read in frame from base 1. These data are taken from a study of EBV T-cell therapy then PD-1 blockade in nasopharyngeal carcinoma (dated by TCRdb to about 2021). What the treatment or condition label conveys for this sample: AdE1-LMPpoly-expanded autologous EBV-specific T-cell therapy followed by anti-PD-1 nivolumab. The Qiagen DNeasy Kit was used to extract genomic DNA from the sorted cells. Deep sequencing of the TCR beta chain was done on the immunoSEQ platform. Per the authors' processing: The immunoSEQ Analyzer software was used to analyze the repertoire data. TCRdb holds this immuneACCESS table with in-frame rearrangements only. Some clones are missing; in checked studies, unresolved V genes explain under half, and the rest has no known cause. Clone size and the V and J calls come from that table; the DNA yielded D and trimming. This sample lists 15,000 to 20,000 clones; roughly 83% were detected once. Jointly, the top ten make up approximately 29% of the sample.

The sample here was CD8+ T cells from blood, taken at day 0 from a patient whose treatment included autologous EBV-specific T cells and nivolumab. The chain is assembled from TRBV9 and TRBJ2-4, and perhaps TRBD2 as D gene, on 7 matching bases. The receptor was derived from a man aged 35-49 years with nasopharyngeal carcinoma. CDR3 reads: CASSVAGGRNIQYF. The sequenced DNA: TGTGCCAGCAGCGTAGCGGGGGGCAGAAACATTCAGTACTTC.